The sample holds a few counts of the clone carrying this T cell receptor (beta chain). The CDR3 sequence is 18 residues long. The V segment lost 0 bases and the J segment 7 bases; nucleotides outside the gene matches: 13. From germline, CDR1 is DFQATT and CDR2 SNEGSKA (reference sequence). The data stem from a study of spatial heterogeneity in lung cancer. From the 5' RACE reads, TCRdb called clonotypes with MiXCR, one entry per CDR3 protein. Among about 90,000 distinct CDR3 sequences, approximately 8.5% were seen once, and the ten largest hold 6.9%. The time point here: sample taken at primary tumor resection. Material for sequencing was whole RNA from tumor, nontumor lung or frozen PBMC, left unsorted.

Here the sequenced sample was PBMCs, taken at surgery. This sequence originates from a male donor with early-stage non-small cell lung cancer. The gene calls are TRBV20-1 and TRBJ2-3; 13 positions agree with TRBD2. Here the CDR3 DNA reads TGCAGTGCTAGAGACTTACCCATGGGACTAGCGGGACCAAATACGCAGTATTTT. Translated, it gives CSARDLPMGLAGPNTQYF.